This passage covers 27 T cell receptor beta chains from one sample sequenced in a study of shared clonotypes between healthy human individuals. Using immunoSEQ multiplex PCR, the repertoire was profiled, and TCRdb retains in-frame clones only, with some absent. In the table there are 2 million to 2.5 million clones, 85% to 95% of which are singletons. Sequenced: naive CD4+ T cells sorted from blood. Subset indicated: CD45RA+ positively selected. Receptors originate from a man aged 18 to 35 in good health.

Concerning this clone itself: Other DNA sequences in the same sample also yield this CDR3. The chain joins TRBV20-1 to TRBJ1-1; D remains ambiguous. The V and J ends lost 3 bases and 1 base respectively, with 3 bases between them. The germline V gene has CDR1 DFQATT and CDR2 SNEGSKA (reference sequence). The CDR3 consists of 11 residues. The CDR3 DNA sequence: TGCAGTGCTAGGCGGAACACTGAAGCTTTCTTT. Encoded protein: CSARRNTEAFF.

The chain combines TRBV4-1 with TRBJ2-5, with D perhaps TRBD2 (6 bases). Germline loops: CDR1 MGHRA, CDR2 YSYEKL. The CDR3 loop spans 15 amino acids. Trimming took 3 bases from V and 1 from J, leaving 12 bases between them. The CDR3 loop is CASSHLAGSQETQYF. Written as DNA, the CDR3 is TGCGCCAGCAGCCACCTCGCGGGAAGCCAAGAGACCCAGTACTTC.

A word on this clone: A read error may produce the germline difference seen at one junction end. The CDR3 loop reads CASMAGNQPQHF. In DNA form, the CDR3 reads TGTGCCAGCATGGCAGGCAACCAGCCCCAGCATTTT. The chain combines TRBV6-1 with TRBJ1-5; D not resolved. The CDR3 loop spans 12 amino acids. Germline V lookup: CDR1 MNHNS, CDR2 SASEGT.

The rearrangement joins TRBV28 to TRBJ1-6; D possibly corresponds to TRBD1 (6 bases). Germline values: CDR1 MDHEN, CDR2 SYDVKM. The CDR3 has 16 amino acids. Trimming cost V 5 bases and J 8 bases, with 19 bases left between them. The CDR3 DNA follows: TGTGCCAGCAGTCTCCCCACGGGGGCAGGGGATTCACCCCTCCACTTT. It specifies CASSLPTGAGDSPLHF.

This sequence joins TRBV18 and TRBJ2-7; 11 bases line up with TRBD1. Germline values: CDR1 KGHSH, CDR2 LQKENI. V lost 6 bases, J lost 5 bases, and 9 bases stayed unmatched. There are 15 residues in the CDR3. CDR3 in amino acids: CASSPGQGAVDEQYF. The DNA for the CDR3 is TGTGCCAGCTCCCCTGGACAGGGGGCGGTCGACGAGCAGTACTTC.

This clone was seen only once. The V call is TRBV2, the J call TRBJ2-1; 10 nucleotides align to TRBD2. The CDR3 sequence is 17 residues long. V was clipped by 6 bases and J by 1 base; unmatched bases: 9. Germline V CDR1 and CDR2: SNHLY, FYNNEI. The CDR3 protein is CASRPFSGRLSYNEQFF. The DNA for the CDR3 is TGTGCCAGCAGACCTTTTAGCGGGAGGCTTTCCTACAATGAGCAGTTCTTC.

This rearrangement joins TRBV7-9 to TRBJ2-7; TRBD1 or TRBD2 may be the D gene (5 bases each). With 2 bases removed from V and 0 bases from J, the gap between germline ends came to 11 bases. This CDR3 comprises 15 residues. Germline loops: CDR1 SEHNR, CDR2 FQNEAQ (reference sequence). CDR3 sequence: CASSLNEGSSYEQYF. Written as DNA, the CDR3 is TGTGCCAGCAGCTTAAATGAGGGGAGCTCCTACGAGCAGTACTTC. Filled out from reference TRBV7-9 and TRBJ2-7, the complete variable domain reads DTGVSQNPRHKITKRGQNVTFRCDPISEHNRLYWYRQTLGQGPEFLTYFQNEAQLEKSRLLSDRFSAERPKGSFSTLEIQRTEQGDSAMYLCASSLNEGSSYEQYFGPGTRLTVT.

The V call is TRBV6-1, the J call TRBJ2-3; 7 bases are shared with TRBD2. The CDR3 sequence is 14 residues long. Losses at the gene ends were 6 bases for V and 3 bases for J; bases not matched to a gene: 6. Germline values: CDR1 MNHNS, CDR2 SASEGT. The CDR3 DNA reads as TGTGCCAGCAGGGACGGGGGGACTACAGATACGCAGTATTTT. Translating it yields CASRDGGTTDTQYF.

The genes are TRBV30 and TRBJ2-7; D gene ambiguous. Per germline, CDR1 GTSNPN and CDR2 SVGIG (reference sequence). The V end was cut by 0 bases, the J end by 5 bases, with 5 bases between. The CDR3 runs 11 residues. The CDR3 coding sequence is TGTGCCTGGAGTGTACGTCACGAGCAGTACTTC. Translated: CAWSVRHEQYF.

The rearrangement uses TRBV6-1 and TRBJ2-5; D unresolved. Trimming left V 0 bases short and J 10 bases short, with 12 bases between. Germline CDR1 MNHNS, CDR2 SASEGT. The CDR3 runs 13 residues. In DNA form, the CDR3 reads TGTGCCAGCAGTGAAGCTGGTGGGGTAGGCCAGTACTTC. This translates into CASSEAGGVGQYF.

A note on this clone: Other DNA sequences in the same sample also yield this CDR3. The CDR3 reads CASSVGGNSYEQYF. CDR3 in DNA: TGTGCCAGCAGCGTTGGAGGGAACTCCTACGAGCAGTACTTC. V usage is TRBV9 and J usage is TRBJ2-7; D is possibly TRBD2 (6 bases). V lost 2 bases and J lost 0, with 9 bases in between. The germline V gene encodes CDR1 SGDLS and CDR2 YYNGEE. The CDR3 has 14 residues. The full variable domain, its missing parts supplied by reference TRBV9 and TRBJ2-7, is DSGVTQTPKHLITATGQRVTLRCSPRSGDLSVYWYQQSLDQGLQFLIQYYNGEERAKGNILERFSAQQFPDLHSELNLSSLELGDSALYFCASSVGGNSYEQYFGPGTRLTVT.

This chain connects TRBV6-5 to TRBJ1-2, with D uncertain. Trimming stripped 4 bases from V and 5 bases from J, with 14 bases between. Germline V gene lookup returns CDR1 MNHEY and CDR2 SVGAGI. The length of the CDR3 is 14 residues. The CDR3 DNA reads as TGTGCCAGCAGTTTGAGCTTAGGAGGGTATGGCTACACCTTC. This sequence encodes CASSLSLGGYGYTF.

The CDR3 sequence is CASGGQGYEQYF. The CDR3 DNA reads TGTGCCAGCGGGGGACAAGGCTACGAGCAGTACTTC. The chain employs TRBV6-6 and TRBJ2-7; D is perhaps TRBD1 (6 bases). Per germline, CDR1 MNHNY and CDR2 SVGAGI (reference sequence). Deletions cut 8 bases from V and 3 bases from J, with 11 bases between. This CDR3 has 12 amino acids.

The chain employs TRBV4-1 and TRBJ2-2; 8 bases fit TRBD1. Per the germline V gene, CDR1 is MGHRA and CDR2 is YSYEKL. CDR3 length: 16 residues. J was trimmed by 6 bases and V by 0 bases; bases with no gene match: 6. The CDR3 nucleotides read TGCGCCAGCAGCCAAGAGACGGCCAGGGGGCCCGGGGAGCTGTTTTTT. Its translation is CASSQETARGPGELFF.

Remarks on this clone: At the DNA level, this CDR3 is encoded by other sequences in the same sample as well. J is TRBJ1-3 and V is TRBV5-1; D unresolved. V gave up 4 bases and J gave up 2 bases, with 13 bases separating them. The CDR3 totals 15 residues. The germline CDR1 and CDR2 sequences are SGHRS and YFSETQ. The CDR3 region is CASSLDPGAGNTIYF. The CDR3 region has the DNA TGCGCCAGCAGCCTGGACCCGGGAGCTGGAAACACCATATATTTT.

The V and J genes are TRBV10-2 and TRBJ2-3; the match to TRBD1 covers 7 bases. Per the germline V gene, CDR1 is WSHSY and CDR2 is SAAADI. V lost 6 bases, J lost 5 bases, and 8 bases stayed unmatched. This CDR3 has 14 residues. CDR3 sequence: CASRDTGAGDTQYF. CDR3 sequence (DNA): TGCGCCAGCAGAGATACAGGGGCAGGAGATACGCAGTATTTT.

This chain links TRBV10-3 with TRBJ1-1; no clear D gene. This CDR3 comprises 13 residues. The V and J ends lost 5 bases and 1 base respectively, with 8 bases between them. Germline V gene lookup returns CDR1 ENHRY and CDR2 SYGVKD. The CDR3 region is CAISPRSNTEAFF. The CDR3 nucleotides read TGTGCCATCAGTCCCAGGTCGAACACTGAAGCTTTCTTT.

The rearrangement links TRBV6-1 to TRBJ2-7; no clear D gene. Germline CDR1 reads MNHNS; CDR2 reads SASEGT. This CDR3 spans 13 amino acids. V shed 10 bases and J shed 3 bases, with 16 bases lying between them. In DNA form, the CDR3 reads TGTGCCACCGCGGCGTGGAGCAGCTACGAGCAGTACTTC. It specifies CATAAWSSYEQYF.

This sequence joins TRBV2 and TRBJ2-5; D is unresolved. This CDR3 region has 13 residues. V lost 7 bases and J lost 1, with 10 bases in between. Per germline, CDR1 SNHLY and CDR2 FYNNEI. The CDR3 region has the DNA TGTGCCAGCATGGAACAGATCCAAGAGACCCAGTACTTC. It yields the protein CASMEQIQETQYF.

The chain carries TRBV29-1 and TRBJ2-5; the D gene is possibly TRBD2 (6 bases). CDR3 length equals 14 residues. Trimming left V 7 bases short and J 5 bases short, with 20 bases between. The germline CDR1 and CDR2 sequences are SQVTM and ANQGSEA. This CDR3 is CSGRRGSGGETQYF. CDR3 nucleotide sequence: TGCAGCGGCCGGCGAGGTAGCGGAGGGGAGACCCAGTACTTC.

This chain uses TRBV2 with TRBJ1-1; tentatively, D is TRBD1 (5 bases). This CDR3 comprises 16 residues. V lost 8 bases, J lost 2 bases, and 21 bases lay in between. Germline values: CDR1 SNHLY, CDR2 FYNNEI. The CDR3 is CASYLLGGGLNTEAFF. In nucleotides, the CDR3 is TGTGCCAGCTACCTCCTCGGGGGTGGGCTTAACACTGAAGCTTTCTTT. Combining the CDR3 with reference TRBV2 and TRBJ1-1 gives the whole variable domain EPEVTQTPSHQVTQMGQEVILRCVPISNHLYFYWYRQILGQKVEFLVSFYNNEISEKSEIFDDQFSVERPDGSNFTLKIRSTKLEDSAMYFCASYLLGGGLNTEAFFGQGTRLTVV.

In its sample, this clone was seen once. The chain employs TRBV7-9 and TRBJ1-5; TRBD1 is a possible D gene (5 bases). This CDR3 has 16 amino acids. Germline values: CDR1 SEHNR, CDR2 FQNEAQ (reference sequence). The V and J ends lost 2 bases and 0 bases respectively, with 11 bases between them. The CDR3 coding sequence is TGTGCCAGCAGCTTATGGGCAGGGAGTAGCAATCAGCCCCAGCATTTT. It translates to CASSLWAGSSNQPQHF.

This chain connects TRBV7-2 to TRBJ2-3, with TRBD2 as a possible D gene (5 bases). Trimming pared 4 bases from V and 1 base from J, leaving 21 bases between. This CDR3 comprises 18 residues. Germline values: CDR1 SGHTA, CDR2 FQGNSA. CDR3 region: CASSSPSVGDFRTDTQYF. CDR3 DNA sequence: TGTGCCAGCAGCTCACCCTCAGTCGGGGATTTTCGCACAGATACGCAGTATTTT.

The rearrangement joins TRBV5-4 to TRBJ2-2; D unclear. Trimming removed 4 bases at V and 4 bases at J, with 8 bases between. CDR1 and CDR2 from the germline V gene are SGHNT and YYREEE (reference sequence). The CDR3 runs 13 residues. The CDR3 DNA is TGTGCCAGCAGCATAATAGGCACCGGGGAGCTGTTTTTT. Translation: CASSIIGTGELFF.

J is TRBJ2-1 and V is TRBV7-9; 9 nucleotides match TRBD2. V lost 4 bases, J lost 9 bases, and 7 bases stayed unmatched. The CDR3 consists of 14 residues. CDR1 is SEHNR and CDR2 is FQNEAQ in the germline V gene (reference sequence). The CDR3 region is CASSSTSGGGEQFF. The CDR3 nucleotides read TGTGCCAGCAGCTCGACTAGCGGAGGGGGTGAGCAGTTCTTC.

In this sample, this clone turned up once. The chain has TRBV7-9 and TRBJ2-7, with D hard to call. The CDR3 length is 14 residues. Per germline, CDR1 SEHNR and CDR2 FQNEAQ (reference sequence). Trimming shortened V by 5 bases and J by 3 bases, and 14 bases separated the two germline ends. CDR3: CASSARSTYYEQYF. In nucleotides, the CDR3 is TGTGCCAGCAGCGCTAGGTCCACATACTACGAGCAGTACTTC.

CDR3 region: CASSPRQGGIYEQYF. CDR3 DNA sequence: TGTGCCAGCAGCCCCCGACAGGGGGGGATCTACGAGCAGTACTTC. The V gene is TRBV13, the J gene TRBJ2-7; TRBD1 agrees at 9 bases. With V trimmed by 5 bases and J by 3 bases, 8 bases remained unmatched. The germline gives CDR1 PRHDT, CDR2 FYEKMQ (reference sequence). This CDR3 spans 15 amino acids.